Reported below is one TCR beta chain. What it binds is not known. These data originate in a study of CD8+ T cells in alopecia areata. Study outcomes and limitations: Especially in alopecia totalis/universalis, lesional scalp showed greater clonality than normal scalp did.

V was trimmed by 5 bases and J by 7 bases, leaving 12 bases between them. The CDR3 totals 13 residues. Germline assignment: CDR1 SGHVS and CDR2 FQNEAQ. Following extraction, RNA underwent reverse transcription to cDNA, which served as the sequencing template. Only in-frame clones appear in the TCRdb table, and some are missing; sequencing was by immunoSEQ multiplex PCR. The repertoire includes approximately 150,000 clones, 55% of them detected once, and approximately 4.8% sits in the top ten. This TCR was sampled from a human donor in good health. The chain has TRBV7-8 and TRBJ2-1, with no clear D. The sequencing input was CD4+ T cells sorted from blood. The CDR3, as DNA: TGTGCCAGCAGCCAGATGCGTGGGAATGAGCAGTTCTTC. It translates to CASSQMRGNEQFF.